This TCR beta chain was recovered during a study of Graves' ophthalmopathy and Graves' hyperthyroidism (dated by TCRdb to 2016 to 2018). Background for the entire study: Peripheral blood was collected at initial diagnosis, before any treatment. Once sampling was done, hyperthyroidism patients were given methimazole at a starting dose of 30 mg daily, while ophthalmopathy patients were given high-dose intravenous methylprednisolone. For training and testing, the 110 or so patients in the discovery cohort were randomly divided in a 7:3 ratio. A discovery set of about a hundred patients (approximately 45 ophthalmopathy, about 58 stable hyperthyroidism) was enrolled to explore V-J signatures distinguishing ophthalmopathy from hyperthyroidism. The study used TCR beta repertoire signatures to distinguish Graves' ophthalmopathy from Graves' hyperthyroidism and to predict progression to ophthalmopathy. In over 5 hyperthyroidism patients, the T-cell repertoire of thyroid tissue was compared with the T-cell repertoire of blood. In total, under 150 blood samples were TCR-sequenced: approximately 42 ophthalmopathy, 80 or so hyperthyroidism and 17 hyperthyroidism-to-ophthalmopathy patients. An independent validation cohort was composed of fewer than 20 hyperthyroidism patients and about 16 patients who later progressed from hyperthyroidism to ophthalmopathy. Overall results and qualifications from the work: No statistical method was used to predetermine the sample size, and group allocation was not hidden from the investigators. Most expanded thyroid clonotypes with frequency above 0.001 were also detected in blood, suggesting blood repertoires may reflect the thyroid immune response. In validation, the model predicted ophthalmopathy progression with roughly 68% sensitivity and around 72% specificity; some 13 predicted patients were CT-confirmed with GO in a median of around 6.5 months. Ophthalmopathy was separated from stable hyperthyroidism by the 13-signature model with about 88% sensitivity and 81% to 83% specificity in cross-validation and with 80%/75% in the test set.

This clonotype has ten or more counts. The antigen it binds to is not known. Per-nucleotide qualities are absent, and no much larger clonotype sits a single base away. The ophthalmopathy patients had moderately to severely active disease, with a Clinical Activity Score of 3 or higher, a NOSPECS grade of 4 or higher, and a disease duration of less than 3 months. Patients with other autoimmune diseases, uncontrolled infections, pregnancy or lactation were excluded from the study. Clinical symptoms, serum thyroxine, TRAb, thyroid ultrasound and orbital computed tomography were used for diagnosis. Ficoll-Paque density gradient centrifugation was used to isolate PBMCs from approximately 10 ml of fresh peripheral blood. Total RNA was extracted using Trizol reagent, and RNA quality was checked on an Agilent 2100 Bioanalyzer. For repertoire sequencing, TCR beta CDR3 regions were amplified from RNA transcripts. HTBI primers and the Qiagen OneStep RT-PCR kit were used in a first-round RT-PCR, which was followed by a second-round multiplex PCR, size selection and purification. Libraries were sequenced paired-end with 100 bp reads on an Illumina HiSeq2000. Turning to the authors' computational methods: Reads were processed with SOAPnuke, discarding reads with adapters, uncalled bases, mean Phred below 15, or no exact constant-primer or identifier match. High-quality paired reads were merged with COPE v1.2.5. Each unique nucleotide sequence was defined as a clonotype, and clonotypes were aligned to IMGT TRB V, D and J references with MiTCR v1.1. The analysis was limited to V-J combinations with a frequency above 0.0001, which together covered more than 98% of repertoires. For each V-J combination, a TCR clonal expansion and chaos score was defined as the ratio of F50 clonal expansion to chaos observed in the TCRdist matrix. Welch's t-statistics and random forest were used to reduce features to about a dozen V-J combinations, which were fed into a naive Bayes classifier. The similarity between thyroid and blood repertoires was quantified using the Morisita-Horn index. In TCRdb, the public reads were trimmed at Q25 with fastp and aligned with MiXCR, with productive beta chains retained. A single entry per CDR3 protein holds the most common genes and DNA from its merged rows. None of the V and J calls come from the authors' own analysis; TCRdb made them. For this sample the table gives roughly 170,000 distinct CDR3 sequences, of which 35% to 50% were detected only once. About 9.5% of the sample belongs to the ten largest clones.

CDR1 MNHEY and CDR2 SVGEGT are derived from the germline V gene. The CDR3 numbers 15 residues from cysteine through phenylalanine. The entry retains the CDR3 DNA only, 45 bases that are in frame from base 1. Relative to germline, V is 2 bases shorter and J is 6 bases shorter, with 17 bases between their ends. Sequences were obtained from peripheral blood. The sequence came from a man aged 25 to 45 with Graves' ophthalmopathy. Donor details come from another sample of the same person, matched by shared clones. The chain is assembled from TRBV6-2 or TRBV6-3 and TRBJ2-7; the D segment could be TRBD2, given 6 matching bases. The CDR3 sequence is CASSYTGLEVREQYF. The DNA sequence is given as TGTGCCAGCAGTTACACGGGACTCGAGGTCCGCGAGCAGTACTTC.